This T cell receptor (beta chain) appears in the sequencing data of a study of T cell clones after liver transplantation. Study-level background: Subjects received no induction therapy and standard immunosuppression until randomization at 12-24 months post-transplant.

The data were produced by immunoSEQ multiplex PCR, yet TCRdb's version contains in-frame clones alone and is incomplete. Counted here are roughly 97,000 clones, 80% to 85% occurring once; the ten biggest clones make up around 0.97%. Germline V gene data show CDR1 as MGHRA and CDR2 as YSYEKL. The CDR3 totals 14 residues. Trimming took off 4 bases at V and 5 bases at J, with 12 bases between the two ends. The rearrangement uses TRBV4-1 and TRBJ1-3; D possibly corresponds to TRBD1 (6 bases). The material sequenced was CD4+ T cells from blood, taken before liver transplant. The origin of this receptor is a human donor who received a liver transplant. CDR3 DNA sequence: TGCGCCAGCAGCCTAGAGGGGGGAAGAAACACCATATATTTT. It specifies CASSLEGGRNTIYF.